This T cell receptor beta chain originates from a study of blood T cell repertoires in COVID-19. Germline loops: CDR1 SGHKS, CDR2 YYEKEE (reference sequence). The CDR3 contains 14 residues. Trimming pared 1 base from V and 11 bases from J, leaving 18 bases between. How the authors handled the data: Amplified reference gene primers provided the basis for estimating nucleated cell counts. Data came from immunoSEQ multiplex PCR; TCRdb stores just in-frame clones and leaves some out. Clonal size and the V and J genes are those of that table, whereas D and trimming came from the DNA. The table includes roughly 380,000 clones, over 65% detected once.

The clonotype comes from a human donor with acute or convalescent COVID-19. The donor label of this sample is uncertain. This rearrangement joins TRBV5-5 to TRBJ1-1; D not certain. Material: peripheral blood. The CDR3 DNA sequence: TGTGCCAGCAGCTTGCGGCTAGCAAACGTCATGGCTTTCTTT. Translated: CASSLRLANVMAFF. Using reference TRBV5-5 and TRBJ1-1 for the parts outside the CDR3, the full variable domain is DAGVTQSPTHLIKTRGQQVTLRCSPISGHKSVSWYQQVLGQGPQFIFQYYEKEERGRGNFPDRFSARQFPNYSSELNVNALLLGDSALYLCASSLRLANVMAFFGQGTRLTVV.